Here is one TCR beta chain with its context. The target antigen is unknown. PCR used 60 Vbeta primers and 13 Jbeta primers. Clones were sequenced by immunoSEQ multiplex PCR, and TCRdb holds only the in-frame ones, with some missing. The profile covers around 120,000 clones, with 80% appearing a single time and over 2.5% taken by the ten largest. These data are taken from a study of cytomegalovirus exposure and HLA in healthy donors. Study summary: Roughly 77 million unique TCRs from HLA-typed donors made up an early data release. Study-wide findings and caveats: A list of about 160 TCR beta chains associated with cytomegalovirus was given.

Trimming at V came to 4 bases and at J to 1 base, leaving 2 bases not matched to a gene. The V gene's germline CDR1 is SGHTA and CDR2 FQGNSA. CDR3 length equals 15 residues. The receptor was isolated from a male donor in good health and CMV-seronegative. The J gene is TRBJ1-5, the V gene TRBV7-2; 9 bases are shared with TRBD1. The specimen sequenced was PBMCs. Here the CDR3 reads CASSYGTGSNQPQHF. The CDR3 bases are TGTGCCAGCAGCTACGGGACAGGGAGCAATCAGCCCCAGCATTTT.